The next 12 T cell receptor beta chains were all read from a single sample in a study of T-cell memory formation after mild COVID-19. TCRdb recomputed calls from the 5' RACE reads with MiXCR, one row per CDR3 protein. Seen here are approximately 480,000 distinct CDR3 sequences, approximately 18% observed once, and the top ten hold roughly an eighth. Material: PBMCs or a T cell subset sorted from them (not recorded which). The source of these receptors is an adult woman who had mild COVID-19 (a few samples of this study predate the infection). Cell type and time point are not known.

This clonotype appeared a few times. V gene TRBV15 combines with J gene TRBJ1-1; unclear D gene. Germline CDR1 is LNHNV and CDR2 is YYDKDF (reference sequence). This CDR3 comprises 13 residues. V was shortened by 0 bases and J by 3 bases, with 5 bases between the two germline ends. The CDR3 region has the DNA TGTGCCACCAGCAGAGAACGAGACACTGAAGCTTTCTTT. This encodes CATSRERDTEAFF.

A few counts support this clonotype. This rearrangement joins TRBV5-4 to TRBJ2-1; the D gene is possibly TRBD1 (5 bases). The V and J ends lost 0 bases and 5 bases respectively, with 15 bases between them. CDR1 is SGHNT, CDR2 YYREEE, per germline (reference sequence). This CDR3 has 16 residues. The DNA of the CDR3 is TGTGCCAGCAGCTTGGCCGGCAGGGATTTAAACAATGAGCAGTTCTTC. Encoded protein: CASSLAGRDLNNEQFF.

This clonotype was seen only a few times. The rearrangement uses TRBV15 and TRBJ2-7, with D perhaps TRBD2 (6 bases). V was trimmed by 4 bases and J by 1 base, leaving 23 bases between them. This CDR3 contains 18 residues. Germline V gene sequence: CDR1 LNHNV, CDR2 YYDKDF (reference sequence). The CDR3 reads CATSNPFVWRDASYEQYF. In DNA form, the CDR3 reads TGTGCCACCAGCAACCCATTCGTTTGGCGGGATGCGTCCTACGAGCAGTACTTC. The variable domain in full, with the rest retrieved from reference TRBV15 and TRBJ2-7, is DAMVIQNPRYQVTQFGKPVTLSCSQTLNHNVMYWYQQKSSQAPKLLFHYYDKDFNNEADTPDNFQSRRPNTSFCFLDIRSPGLGDTAMYLCATSNPFVWRDASYEQYFGPGTRLTVT.

A few counts support this clonotype. The chain uses TRBV12-3 or TRBV12-4 and TRBJ1-3, with D hard to call. The CDR3 runs to 17 residues. V was clipped by 5 bases and J by 0 bases, with 17 bases between them. The CDR3 nucleotides read TGTGCCAGCAGTCGGGCGGGCCAGCGCGTCTCTGGAAACACCATATATTTT. It yields the protein CASSRAGQRVSGNTIYF.

The chain carries TRBV20-1 and TRBJ2-2, with 8 bases aligning to TRBD2. The CDR3 consists of 13 residues. Germline V gene sequence: CDR1 DFQATT, CDR2 SNEGSKA (reference sequence). V was pared by 4 bases and J by 4 bases, with 2 bases of the junction left unmatched. Here the CDR3 reads CSAILAGTGELFF. In nucleotides, the CDR3 is TGCAGTGCTATCCTAGCGGGCACCGGGGAGCTGTTTTTT.

This clonotype was picked up many times. The chain combines TRBV29-1 with TRBJ1-2, with 7 bases lining up with TRBD1. With V trimmed by 6 bases and J by 5 bases, 9 bases remained unmatched. Germline V gene lookup returns CDR1 SQVTM and CDR2 ANQGSEA. The CDR3 length is 13 residues. CDR3 DNA: TGCAGCGTAGCTACAGGGGTAGGGTATGGCTACACCTTC. Translation: CSVATGVGYGYTF.

CDR3: CASNRGRRTDTQYF. For the CDR3, the DNA is TGTGCCAGCAACCGGGGGCGTCGCACAGATACGCAGTATTTT. The V call is TRBV6-5, the J call TRBJ2-3, with D possibly being TRBD1 or TRBD2 (6 bases each). The V end was cut by 7 bases, the J end by 1 base, with 12 bases between. The germline gives CDR1 MNHEY, CDR2 SVGAGI. The CDR3 runs to 14 residues.

The V call is TRBV7-8, the J call TRBJ2-7; 13 positions match TRBD2. The CDR3 has 14 amino acids. Germline V lookup: CDR1 SGHVS, CDR2 FQNEAQ. Germline trimming cut 4 bases from V and 6 bases from J; bases unmatched to any gene: 3. The CDR3 DNA reads as TGTGCCAGCAGCTGGACTAGCGGGAGAACCGAGCAGTACTTC. This gives the protein CASSWTSGRTEQYF. Drawing the rest from reference TRBV7-8 and TRBJ2-7, the complete variable domain is GAGVSQSPRYKVAKRGQDVALRCDPISGHVSLFWYQQALGQGPEFLTYFQNEAQLDKSGLPSDRFFAERPEGSVSTLKIQRTQQEDSAVYLCASSWTSGRTEQYFGPGTRLTVT.

This clonotype was counted many times. The rearrangement joins TRBV20-1 to TRBJ2-7, with 9 bases fitting TRBD2. The trim removed 0 bases at V and 1 base at J, leaving 10 bases unmatched. The CDR3 is made up of 17 amino acids. Germline V CDR1 and CDR2: DFQATT, SNEGSKA (reference sequence). The CDR3 DNA follows: TGCAGTGCTAGAGATCGTCTAGCGGGGCAACATTCCTACGAGCAGTACTTC. Its translation is CSARDRLAGQHSYEQYF.

The chain carries TRBV4-2 and TRBJ2-6; D is perhaps TRBD1 (6 bases). Germline CDR1 is LGHNA and CDR2 is YNFKEQ. V dropped 0 bases and J dropped 0 bases, with 18 bases sitting between them. The CDR3 has 20 amino acids. Here the CDR3 reads CASSQDPIQGLVSGANVLTF. CDR3 bases: TGTGCCAGCAGCCAAGATCCCATACAGGGTCTGGTCTCTGGGGCCAACGTCCTGACTTTC.

V usage is TRBV19 and J usage is TRBJ2-5, with no clear D. Trimming left V 3 bases short and J 1 base short, with 6 bases between. Germline V gene sequence: CDR1 LNHDA, CDR2 SQIVND (reference sequence). This CDR3 has 13 residues. CDR3 sequence reads: CASSMKPQETQYF. The CDR3 DNA reads as TGTGCCAGTAGTATGAAACCCCAAGAGACCCAGTACTTC.

The sample holds a few counts of this clonotype. V and J are TRBV24-1 and TRBJ1-2; D not certain. Trimming pared 4 bases from V and 4 bases from J, leaving 12 bases between. CDR3 size: 14 residues. CDR1 is KGHDR and CDR2 is SFDVKD in the germline V gene. The CDR3 loop reads CATSETSGLYGYTF. CDR3 bases: TGTGCCACCAGTGAGACCTCAGGTCTCTATGGCTACACCTTC.